This T cell receptor (beta chain) originates from a study of T-cell memory formation after mild COVID-19 (dated by TCRdb to the early 2020s). Background for the entire study: Most TCR sequence clusters were specific to one of the two donors. Two young, previously healthy adult volunteers made up the cohort, one male and one female. Longitudinal TCRalpha and TCRbeta repertoire sequencing tracked T-cell clones expanding and contracting after mild COVID-19 in two donors. Broad study findings and their caveats: Some responding clones were detected in pre-infection memory, suggesting pre-existing cross-reactive memory T cells joined the SARS-CoV-2 response. Clones contracting from day 15 to 85 had balanced CD4/CD8 phenotypes, while a second wave expanding from day 15 to 37 was biased towards CD4+. Contracting CD4+ clones were found mainly in CM and EM memory subsets, while CD8+ clones were enriched in EMRA. The study covered only two mild cases, and larger cohorts including severe cases with pre-infection samples were considered necessary. Whether the second-wave clones peaking on day 37 were SARS-CoV-2 specific was not confirmed.

PBMCs were isolated by Ficoll-Paque density gradient centrifugation. The CDR3 has 13 amino acids, counting the end cysteine and phenylalanine. Kept here is only the CDR3 DNA, which spans 39 bases and is read in frame from base 1. The V end loses 7 bases and the J end loses 7 bases, and a stretch of 16 bases separates them. The sample was run on an Illumina NovaSeq 6000. Using 5'RACE with constant-segment primers, TCRalpha and TCRbeta cDNA libraries were constructed, with sample barcodes and unique molecular identifiers added in the process. RNA was extracted from every sample with Trizol reagent. Library amplification was performed in two PCR steps, and a second sample barcode and Illumina TruSeq adapters were introduced in the second step. Libraries were sequenced on an Illumina NovaSeq with 2 x 150 bp paired-end reads. Concerning the study's data processing: The reads were demultiplexed and collapsed into UMI-guided consensus sequences using migec v1.2.7. Using mixcr v2.1.11, UMI consensuses were aligned to TRA and TRB V and J templates and then assembled into clonotypes. Expanded or contracted clonotypes were those called significant by both edgeR and NoisET, with noise models trained on biological replicates. For edgeR calls, the thresholds were a false discovery rate-adjusted p below 0.01 and a log2 fold-change of 1. As an exploratory analysis of dynamics, PCA with hierarchical clustering was applied to max-normalized trajectories of the 1000 most abundant clonotypes. Separately sequenced CD4+ and CD8+ repertoires were used to assign a CD4 or CD8 phenotype to each responding clone. TCRdb passed the public sequencing reads through fastp at Q25 and MiXCR, retaining productive beta sequences. Rows with a matching CDR3 protein are joined into one entry that keeps the most common DNA and genes. The V and J calls, along with clone size, are taken from TCRdb and not from the paper's own processing. A total of about 81,000 distinct CDR3 sequences appear in this sample, around a quarter of them only once. The top ten clonotypes cover 42% of the sample.

For this clonotype: This receptor's antigen is unknown. No base-level quality is on record; no much larger clone is a single base apart.

The chain was built from TRBV12-3 or TRBV12-4 and TRBJ1-1, with no confidently assigned D gene. Sequencing was carried out using PBMCs or a T cell subset sorted from them (not recorded which). This clonotype was sampled from a man between 18 and 35 years old who had mild COVID-19 (a few samples of this study predate the infection). The sample titles of this study are shuffled in the database, so cell type and time point are left out; the donor was told from shared clones. This receptor has the CDR3 CASTPGPPGEAFF. The DNA is TGTGCCAGCACCCCCGGACCACCGGGTGAAGCTTTCTTT.